The sequence of this T cell receptor (beta chain) was determined in a study of CD8 T cells in Susac syndrome. The study's findings and limits: The study conceded that its TCR sequencing and HLA analysis involved relatively few individuals.

Concerning this clonotype: Antigen: not known.

The V end was cut by 4 bases, the J end by 10 bases, with 14 bases between. Germline V CDR1 and CDR2: SGHDT, YYEEEE. The CDR3 is 12 amino acids. Random hexamers were used to reverse transcribe the RNA input (roughly 0.5 to 1 ug). The method of amplification for TCR beta CDR3 was immunoSEQ multiplex PCR, covering 54 Vbeta and 13 Jbeta. MiXCR was run by TCRdb on the immunoSEQ multiplex PCR reads, yielding one entry per CDR3 protein. The table lists 200,000 or so distinct CDR3 sequences, 90% to 95% of them singletons. Input material: CD4+ T cells from PBMCs. V and J are TRBV5-6 and TRBJ2-5; D is tentatively TRBD1 or TRBD2 (5 bases each). This TCR came from a human donor with multiple sclerosis. The CDR3 spells CASSGGSTDQYF. Written as DNA, the CDR3 is TGTGCCAGCAGCGGGGGATCGACGGACCAGTACTTC.